Listed below are T cell receptor beta chains from one sample, sequenced in a study of T cell responses to AZD1222 COVID-19 vaccine. Clones were read by immunoSEQ multiplex PCR, and TCRdb kept only the in-frame ones, dropping some. Of roughly 150,000 clones listed, 88% are singletons. The sample was peripheral blood, taken on day 0 of MenACWY control vaccination. The receptors come from an adult in good health. Both conserved end residues are part of each CDR3. The order of the fields is J gene, clone size, CDR3 length, V gene, D gene, CDR3 DNA, CDR3 protein. The D gene is left open where the match is weak. The size field is filled for only some rows; it gives once, few, many or a size class.

>TRBJ2-5|once|13|TRBV28|.
TGTGCCAGTGGAGACTACCTAAAAGAGACCCAGTACTTC
CASGDYLKETQYF
>TRBJ1-5|.|13|TRBV21-1|.
TGTGCCAGCAGCGCCCGATGCAATCAGCCCCAGCATTTT
CASSARCNQPQHF
>TRBJ2-5|many|16|TRBV18|TRBD2
TGTGCCAGCTCACCACCGTCGGCTAGCGGGGCAAAGACCCAGTACTTC
CASSPPSASGAKTQYF
>TRBJ1-1|.|15|TRBV19|TRBD1
TGTGCCAGTAGGGATCAGACAGGGCTGAACACTGAAGCTTTCTTT
CASRDQTGLNTEAFF
>TRBJ2-7|once|11|TRBV20-1|.
TGCAGTGCGACCAGGGTCCACGAGCAGTACTTC
CSATRVHEQYF
>TRBJ1-6|few|18|TRBV30|TRBD1
TGTGCCTGGAGACAAGGGGGGTACCGGGACAGAGATAATTCACCCCTCCACTTT
CAWRQGGYRDRDNSPLHF
>TRBJ2-7|.|13|TRBV7-2|.
TGTGCCAGCAGCTTAGAGTCGAGGAACGAGCAGTACTTC
CASSLESRNEQYF
>TRBJ2-3|.|14|TRBV6-4|.
TGTGCCAGCAGTGACGGGACTAGCACAGATACGCAGTATTTT
CASSDGTSTDTQYF
>TRBJ1-2|.|11|TRBV28|.
TGTGCCAGCAGTTACCCGGAAGGCTACACCTTC
CASSYPEGYTF
>TRBJ2-2|.|15|TRBV3-1/TRBV3-2|.
TGTGCCAGCAGCCAGGGGTCGACCGACACCGGGGAGCTGTTTTTT
CASSQGSTDTGELFF
>TRBJ1-2|.|15|TRBV6-1|.
TGTGCCAACAGTGAGGCACAGGCTCTTAGCTATGGCTACACCTTC
CANSEAQALSYGYTF
>TRBJ1-3|.|13|TRBV30|TRBD1
TGTGCCTGGGGACAGGGTGGTGGAAACACCATATATTTT
CAWGQGGGNTIYF
>TRBJ2-2|.|15|TRBV7-8|.
TGTGCCAGCAGCTTTTGGGACGGTTACACCGGGGAGCTGTTTTTT
CASSFWDGYTGELFF
>TRBJ1-5|.|17|TRBV28|.
TGTGCCAGCAGTGAGACCCTCGGGAGGCAGGGAGTACGACCCCAGCATTTT
CASSETLGRQGVRPQHF
>TRBJ2-1|.|14|TRBV6-5|.
TGTGCCAGCAGGGACACACGGCTTATCGGTGAGCAGTTCTTC
CASRDTRLIGEQFF
>TRBJ1-2|.|14|TRBV19|.
TGTGCCAGCCTTCAGGAAGGGAAGAGTCGGGGCTACACCTTC
CASLQEGKSRGYTF
>TRBJ2-1|.|15|TRBV27|TRBD2
TGTGCCAGCAGCCCTAGCGGGAGTACCTACAATGAGCAGTTCTTC
CASSPSGSTYNEQFF
>TRBJ1-2|.|16|TRBV7-2|TRBD1
TGTGCCAGCAGCCCGTCCGGGACAGGGGGCAGTTATGGCTACACCTTC
CASSPSGTGGSYGYTF
>TRBJ1-3|.|14|TRBV10-3|TRBD1
TGTGCCATCGCTCGGGACAGGGCCCGACACACCATATATTTT
CAIARDRARHTIYF
>TRBJ1-5|.|16|TRBV4-2|.
TGTGCCAGCAGCCAAGAACGGGGTTTTGGCAATCAGCCCCAGCATTTT
CASSQERGFGNQPQHF
>TRBJ1-5|.|15|TRBV7-8|.
TGTGCCAGCAGCTTAGGTGGGCATAGCAATCAGCCCCAGCATTTT
CASSLGGHSNQPQHF
>TRBJ1-5|.|20|TRBV4-1|.
TGCGCCAGCAGCCAAGATCTCCCCTCAGGAGCGAGGGACAGCAATCAGCCCCAGCATTTT
CASSQDLPSGARDSNQPQHF